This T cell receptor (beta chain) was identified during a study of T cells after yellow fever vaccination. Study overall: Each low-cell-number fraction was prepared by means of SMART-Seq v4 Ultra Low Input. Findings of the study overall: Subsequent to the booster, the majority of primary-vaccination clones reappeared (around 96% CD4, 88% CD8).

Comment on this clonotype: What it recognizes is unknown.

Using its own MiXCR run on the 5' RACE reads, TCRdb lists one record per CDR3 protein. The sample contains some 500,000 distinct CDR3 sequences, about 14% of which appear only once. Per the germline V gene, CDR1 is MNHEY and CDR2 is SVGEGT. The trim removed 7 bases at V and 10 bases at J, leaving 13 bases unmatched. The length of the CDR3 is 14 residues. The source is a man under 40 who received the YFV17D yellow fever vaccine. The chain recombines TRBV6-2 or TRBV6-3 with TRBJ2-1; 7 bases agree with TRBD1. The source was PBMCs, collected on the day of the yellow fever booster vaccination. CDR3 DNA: TGTGCCAGCATCCTGACAGGGACGAGAGGGGAGCAGTTCTTC. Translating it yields CASILTGTRGEQFF.